This T cell receptor (beta chain) was captured in a study of response to subunit inactivated influenza vaccine (dated by TCRdb to about 2018). The study in broad terms: The study used deep quantitative T cell receptor repertoire profiling to track responses to a trivalent subunit inactivated influenza vaccine. Broader findings and caveats from the paper: The authors suggested that each seasonal influenza vaccination may recruit only a limited number of new T cells.

About this clonotype: It lacks a known antigen. No much larger clone exists at a distance of one base, and base qualities are not known.

Library preparation used RT-PCR. The instrument given in TCRdb is Illumina HiSeq 2500. The public reads were reprocessed in TCRdb via fastp at Q25 and MiXCR, keeping in-frame beta chains. Duplicate CDR3 protein sequences are folded into a single record with the most common DNA and genes. The sample table records about 520,000 distinct CDR3 sequences; around 7.7% of these occur just once. Around 12% of the sample lies in the top ten. Sample: PBMCs from blood, taken around 25 months after vaccination. This clonotype was obtained from a man between 50 and 69 years old who received an inactivated influenza vaccine. Donor details come from another sample of the same person, matched by shared clones.

In nucleotide form, the sequence is TGTGCCAGCAGCTTACTTTTCGCAGGGGGTGAAAAACTGTTTTTT. It translates to CASSLLFAGGEKLFF. The V and J genes are TRBV7-9 and TRBJ1-4, and TRBD1 aligns with 7 junction nucleotides. Taken from cysteine to phenylalanine, the CDR3 has 15 residues. The retained sequence is limited to the CDR3, 45 bases, with the frame set at the first base. V trim: 2 bases; J trim: 7 bases; unmatched bases: 7. CDR1 and CDR2, per the germline V gene (reference sequence), are SEHNR and FQNEAQ.